The 18 T cell receptor beta chains below come from one sample, sequenced in a study of blood T cell repertoires in COVID-19. Assay used: immunoSEQ multiplex PCR; TCRdb lists only in-frame clones, some missing. Found here are some 70,000 clones, about 88% of them singletons; the top ten hold about 2.7%. The sample comprised peripheral blood. All receptors derive from a man between 65 and 85 years old with active or convalescent COVID-19.

CDR3 amino acids: CASSPLPGTDTQYF. The CDR3 nucleotides read TGTGCCAGCAGCCCCCTACCGGGCACAGATACGCAGTATTTT. The chain couples TRBV7-2 to TRBJ2-3; D is unresolved. CDR3 size: 14 residues. Germline lookup yields CDR1 SGHTA and CDR2 FQGNSA. V shed 5 bases and J shed 1 base, with 10 bases lying between them.

This clone occurred a few times. Relative to the germline gene, one junction end is altered; a read error may explain this. The chain links TRBV19 to TRBJ1-2; 7 bases match TRBD1. The length of the CDR3 is 13 residues. CDR1 and CDR2 (germline): LNHDA, SQIVND (reference sequence). The CDR3 DNA reads as TGTGCCAGTAGTCCCCGGGACAGTTATGTCTACACCTTC. It is translated as CASSPRDSYVYTF.

The rearrangement uses TRBV5-1 and TRBJ2-7; 10 positions agree with TRBD1. CDR3 length equals 14 residues. Germline V gene data show CDR1 as SGHRS and CDR2 as YFSETQ. Trimming removed 4 bases from V and 3 bases from J; junction bases left unmatched: 4. The DNA of the CDR3 is TGCGCCAGCAGCGGCCGGGACAGGGGCTACGAGCAGTACTTC. It encodes CASSGRDRGYEQYF.

The chain employs TRBV9 and TRBJ2-5, with a tentative D call TRBD1 (6 bases). The CDR3 length is 15 residues. V shed 4 bases and J shed 2 bases, with 15 bases lying between them. Germline CDR1 reads SGDLS; CDR2 reads YYNGEE. The CDR3 DNA is TGTGCCAGCAGCCTTTCGGACAGTGCTCAAGAGACCCAGTACTTC. This encodes CASSLSDSAQETQYF.

The chain is built from TRBV29-1 and TRBJ2-1, with TRBD2 identical over 15 bases. V was pared by 6 bases and J by 5 bases, with 8 bases of the junction left unmatched. Germline CDR1 is SQVTM and CDR2 is ANQGSEA. CDR3 size: 16 residues. The CDR3 loop reads CSVAGTSGRRDNEQFF. The CDR3, as DNA: TGCAGCGTCGCCGGGACTAGCGGGAGGCGCGACAATGAGCAGTTCTTC.

The chain is built from TRBV19 and TRBJ2-2, with 9 bases that match TRBD1. This CDR3 has 16 amino acids. Losses at the gene ends were 6 bases for V and 3 bases for J; bases not matched to a gene: 8. Germline lookup yields CDR1 LNHDA and CDR2 SQIVND (reference sequence). CDR3 nucleotides: TGTGCCAGTAGCCCAAGGGACAGGGCGGACACCGGGGAGCTGTTTTTT. This sequence encodes CASSPRDRADTGELFF.

The genes are TRBV19 and TRBJ1-6; 10 bases are a match to TRBD1. Germline assignment: CDR1 LNHDA and CDR2 SQIVND (reference sequence). The CDR3 covers 15 residues. Unmatched junction bases numbered 7, after V lost 8 bases and J lost 6 bases. This CDR3 reads CASVDRGRSNSPLHF. CDR3 DNA sequence: TGTGCCAGTGTGGACAGGGGGAGAAGTAATTCACCCCTCCACTTT.

This chain uses TRBV27 with TRBJ2-2; D is undetermined. The V gene lost 5 bases and the J gene lost 6 bases, with 7 bases spanning the gap. Germline CDR1 is MNHEY and CDR2 is SMNVEV (reference sequence). The CDR3 is 12 residues long. CDR3 protein: CASSSIAGELFF. The CDR3 DNA sequence: TGTGCCAGCAGTAGTATAGCCGGGGAGCTGTTTTTT.

The chain couples TRBV11-3 to TRBJ1-1; D might be TRBD1 (5 bases). Germline values: CDR1 SGHNT, CDR2 YENEEA. The V end lost 6 bases, the J end lost 5 bases, and 10 bases lay between the germline ends. The CDR3 loop spans 12 amino acids. CDR3 nucleotide sequence: TGTGCCAGCAGTTCACAGGAGACTGAAGCTTTCTTT. Translation: CASSSQETEAFF.

The chain is built from TRBV19 and TRBJ2-1; D might be TRBD2 (7 bases). Germline V gene sequence: CDR1 LNHDA, CDR2 SQIVND (reference sequence). This CDR3 region has 16 residues. The ends were cut back, 11 bases at V and 0 bases at J, with 20 bases in the middle. In DNA, the CDR3 is TGTGCCGTATCGGGGGGCGGGGGCCCCTCCTACAATGAGCAGTTCTTC. Its protein product is CAVSGGGGPSYNEQFF.

This rearrangement joins TRBV7-6 to TRBJ1-4; weak D call: TRBD1 (5 bases). V gave up 1 base and J gave up 7 bases, with 13 bases separating them. The V gene's germline CDR1 is SGHVS and CDR2 FNYEAQ. The CDR3 is 15 residues long. The CDR3 region is CASSLGGAGREKLFF. The CDR3 DNA is TGTGCCAGCAGCTTAGGCGGGGCTGGGCGTGAAAAACTGTTTTTT.

The V gene is TRBV28, the J gene TRBJ2-1; tentative D call: TRBD2 (5 bases). The CDR3 sequence is 15 residues long. The V end lost 3 bases, the J end lost 8 bases, and 17 bases lay between the germline ends. From germline, CDR1 is MDHEN and CDR2 SYDVKM. The CDR3 loop is CASSFGRQAGDEQFF. The CDR3 bases are TGTGCCAGCAGTTTTGGGCGCCAGGCGGGCGATGAGCAGTTCTTC.

The chain couples TRBV29-1 to TRBJ2-1, with TRBD1 as a possible D gene (6 bases). V was clipped by 7 bases and J by 0 bases, with 13 bases between them. CDR1 SQVTM and CDR2 ANQGSEA come from the germline V gene. The CDR3 spans 14 residues. Here the CDR3 reads CSAPRGSSYNEQFF. CDR3 DNA: TGCAGCGCCCCGAGGGGGAGCTCCTACAATGAGCAGTTCTTC.

The chain has TRBV7-6 and TRBJ1-3; D unclear. The CDR3 is 14 amino acids. Trimming shortened V by 5 bases and J by 0 bases, and 8 bases separated the two germline ends. Germline loops: CDR1 SGHVS, CDR2 FNYEAQ. CDR3 region: CASSPLDSGNTIYF. The CDR3 nucleotides read TGTGCCAGCAGCCCACTCGACTCTGGAAACACCATATATTTT.

This sequence joins TRBV30 and TRBJ2-1; a weak D match, TRBD2 (6 bases). CDR1 is GTSNPN, CDR2 SVGIG, per germline (reference sequence). With 0 bases removed from V and 10 bases from J, the gap between germline ends came to 10 bases. The CDR3 consists of 12 residues. The CDR3 is CAWSVTRGEQFF. The CDR3 nucleotides are TGTGCCTGGAGTGTAACCCGGGGGGAGCAGTTCTTC.

This chain joins TRBV10-1 and TRBJ2-1; tentatively, D is TRBD1 (5 bases). This CDR3 comprises 13 residues. V gave up 2 bases and J gave up 5 bases, with 7 bases separating them. Germline values: CDR1 WNHNN, CDR2 SYGVQD (reference sequence). In DNA, the CDR3 is TGCGCCAGCAGTGAGGGGGCGGACAATGAGCAGTTCTTC. This translates into CASSEGADNEQFF.

This clone appeared a few times. The chain uses TRBV29-1 and TRBJ2-1; possibly TRBD1 for D (5 bases). Germline CDR1 reads SQVTM; CDR2 reads ANQGSEA. V dropped 8 bases and J dropped 0 bases, with 17 bases sitting between them. The CDR3 sequence is 15 residues long. The CDR3 DNA follows: TGCAGCACCCAAGTGGGGCTGAGCTCCTACAATGAGCAGTTCTTC. It is translated as CSTQVGLSSYNEQFF.

The chain uses TRBV9 and TRBJ2-5; 8 positions match TRBD2. Germline V CDR1 and CDR2: SGDLS, YYNGEE. The CDR3 runs to 14 residues. V shed 0 bases and J 5 bases; nucleotides not matched to a gene: 3. DNA for the CDR3: TGTGCCAGCAGCGTAGCTTTAGCGGGGGAGACCCAGTACTTC. It codes for CASSVALAGETQYF.